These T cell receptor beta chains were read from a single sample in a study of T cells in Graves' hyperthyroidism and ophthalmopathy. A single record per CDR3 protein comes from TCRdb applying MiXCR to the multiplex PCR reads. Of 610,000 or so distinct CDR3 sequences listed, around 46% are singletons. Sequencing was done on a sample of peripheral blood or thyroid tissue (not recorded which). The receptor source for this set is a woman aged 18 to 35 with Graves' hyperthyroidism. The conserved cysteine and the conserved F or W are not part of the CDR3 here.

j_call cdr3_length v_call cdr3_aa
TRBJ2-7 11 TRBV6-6 ASSYVVGPGEY
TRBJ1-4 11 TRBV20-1 SVLGDRGPKLF
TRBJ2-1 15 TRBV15 ATSRGGSAGSYNEQF
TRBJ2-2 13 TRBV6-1 ASSEVVKRTGELF
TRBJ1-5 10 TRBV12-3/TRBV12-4 ASSTGRGPQH
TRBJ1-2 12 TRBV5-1 ASSLQGTGLGYT
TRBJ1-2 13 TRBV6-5 ASSYGGTGGYGYT
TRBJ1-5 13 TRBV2 ASSPLMAVNQPQH
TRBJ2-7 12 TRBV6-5 ASSSVAGAREQY
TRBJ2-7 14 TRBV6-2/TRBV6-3 ASSYSPGLAEAEQY
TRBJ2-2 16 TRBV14 ASSHLIRFGQDTGELF
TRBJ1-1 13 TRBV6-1 ASSAPESLDTEAF
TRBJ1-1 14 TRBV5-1 ASSLTGGTFNTEAF
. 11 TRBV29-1 SVPDRAADTQY
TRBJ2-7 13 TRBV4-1 ASSQPRLAAYEQY
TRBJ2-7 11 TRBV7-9 ASSLGAGDEQY
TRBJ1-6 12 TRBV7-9 ASSSRTGSSPLH
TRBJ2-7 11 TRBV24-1 ATSDRSIHEQY
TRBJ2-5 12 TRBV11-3 ASSSQVTQETQY
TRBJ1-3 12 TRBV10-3 AISEGDGGSTIY
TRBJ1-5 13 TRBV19 ANSIWQGAGQPQH
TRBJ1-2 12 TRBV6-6 ASSSQAGAYGYT
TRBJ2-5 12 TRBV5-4 ASSVGRFQETQY
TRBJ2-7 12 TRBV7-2 ASSLRAGVDEQY
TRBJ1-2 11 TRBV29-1 SVRSPAEYGYT
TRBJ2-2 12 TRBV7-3 ASSLTGGTGELF
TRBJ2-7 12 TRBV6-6 ASTRLAGVREQY
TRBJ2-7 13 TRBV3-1 ASGPYSGRAYEQY
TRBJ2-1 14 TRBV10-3 AISELWSGKDNEQF
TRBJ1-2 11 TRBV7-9 ASSRGQDYGYT
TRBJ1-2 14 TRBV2 ASSDPGTGDYYGYT
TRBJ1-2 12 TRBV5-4 ASSVPGQGVGYT
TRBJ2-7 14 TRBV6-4 ASSDLGSGSSYEQY
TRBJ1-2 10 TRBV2 ASPAGQYGYT
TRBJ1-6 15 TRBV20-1 SARHVDRGPYNSPLH
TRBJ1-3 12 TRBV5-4 ASTEGISGNTIY
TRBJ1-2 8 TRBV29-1 SVELAGYT
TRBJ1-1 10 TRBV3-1 ASSQEYSEAF
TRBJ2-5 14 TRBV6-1 ASSPRTGQGVETQY
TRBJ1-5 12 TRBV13 ASSLGLPGQPQH
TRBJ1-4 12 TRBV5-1 AGSPTATNEKLF
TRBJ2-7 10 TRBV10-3 AISEEPNEQY
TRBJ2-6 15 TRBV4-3 ASSQDGSASGANVLT
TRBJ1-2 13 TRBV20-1 SANRDRGLNYGYT
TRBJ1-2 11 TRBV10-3 AISSGGGYGYT
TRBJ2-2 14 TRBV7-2 ASSLWGGFGSGELF
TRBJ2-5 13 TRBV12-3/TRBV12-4 ASSLETGQDQPQY
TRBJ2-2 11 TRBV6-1 ASTGDNTGELF
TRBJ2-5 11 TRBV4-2 ATSSGSRETQY
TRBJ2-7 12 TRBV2 ASSAGTDPYEQY
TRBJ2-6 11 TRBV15 ATSRPGHNVLT
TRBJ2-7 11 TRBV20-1 SAREYGIHEQY
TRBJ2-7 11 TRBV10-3 AISDNDGYEQY
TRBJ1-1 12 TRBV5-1 ASSSAFGSTEAF
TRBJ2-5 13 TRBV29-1 SVLLAGQLGETQY
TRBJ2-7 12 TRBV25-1 ASSSYGQAHEQY
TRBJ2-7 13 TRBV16 ASSQFTGLFYEQY
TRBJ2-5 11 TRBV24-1 ATGEGGTETQY
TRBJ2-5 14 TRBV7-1 ASSPWTSGGQETQY
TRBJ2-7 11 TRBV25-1 ATGDREYYEQY